This T cell receptor beta chain was identified in a study of T-cell reconstitution after alpha-beta-depleted transplantation in children. V dropped 4 bases and J dropped 5 bases, with 15 bases sitting between them. The V gene's germline CDR1 is LGHNA and CDR2 YNFKEQ. The CDR3 totals 15 residues. During its preparation, the TCRbeta library received unique molecular identifiers. TCRdb fed the PCR reads into MiXCR, producing one record per CDR3 protein. The repertoire includes approximately 150,000 distinct CDR3 sequences, around 8.8% of them detected once, and around 18% sits in the top ten. In this sample, this clonotype turned up many times.

The source is a female patient aged 2 to 10 who had a stem cell transplant for congenital amegakaryocytic thrombocytopenia, so the T cells may come from the graft donor. The sample consisted of PBMCs, mostly from graft donor cells, taken 180 days after TCRalphabeta/CD19-depleted stem cell transplant. This chain links TRBV4-2 with TRBJ2-1; a possible D gene is TRBD1 (6 bases). The CDR3 sequence is CASSRDRYEDNEQFF. CDR3 bases: TGTGCCAGCAGCCGTGACAGGTATGAGGACAATGAGCAGTTCTTC.